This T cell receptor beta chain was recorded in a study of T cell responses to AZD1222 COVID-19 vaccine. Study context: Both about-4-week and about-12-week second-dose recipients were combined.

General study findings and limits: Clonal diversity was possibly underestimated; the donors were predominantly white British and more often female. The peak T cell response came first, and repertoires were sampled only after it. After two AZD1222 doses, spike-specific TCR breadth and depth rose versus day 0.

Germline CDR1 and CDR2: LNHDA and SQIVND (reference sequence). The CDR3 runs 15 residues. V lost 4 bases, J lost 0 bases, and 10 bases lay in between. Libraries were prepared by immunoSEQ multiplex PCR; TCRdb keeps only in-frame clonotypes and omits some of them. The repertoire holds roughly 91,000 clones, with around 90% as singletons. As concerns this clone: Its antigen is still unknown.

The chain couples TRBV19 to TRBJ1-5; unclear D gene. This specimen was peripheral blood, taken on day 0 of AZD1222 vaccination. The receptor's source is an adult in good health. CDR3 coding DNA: TGTGCCAGTAGTACGACGGGTTATAGCAATCAGCCCCAGCATTTT. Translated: CASSTTGYSNQPQHF.